This T cell receptor beta chain was identified during a study of blood T cell repertoires in COVID-19. Overall study: Samples of COVID-19 (acute and convalescent) were obtained from the United States, Italy and Spain. PBMCs, B-cell-depleted T cells, or T cells provided the cDNA or gDNA that made up the material.

Per the original data handling: Estimates of nucleated cell counts were drawn from the amplification of reference gene primers. This table comes from immunoSEQ multiplex PCR, and its TCRdb copy is limited to in-frame clones, with some not included. V, J and clone size are those of that table, while D and trimming were read from the DNA. The sample holds some 24,000 clones, about 88% seen once. Trimming stripped 2 bases from V and 7 bases from J, with 24 bases between. Germline V lookup: CDR1 MDHEN, CDR2 SYDVKM. This CDR3 comprises 17 residues. This clonotype originated in a man aged 70 or older with acute or convalescent COVID-19. The gene calls are TRBV28 and TRBJ2-7; a possible D gene is TRBD1 (7 bases). Sequencing input: peripheral blood. The CDR3 sequence: CASSLIFRGDSVGEQYF. The CDR3 bases are TGTGCCAGCAGTTTAATTTTTAGGGGGGACAGCGTCGGTGAGCAGTACTTC. Supplemented by reference TRBV28 and TRBJ2-7, the full variable domain reads DVKVTQSSRYLVKRTGEKVFLECVQDMDHENMFWYRQDPGLGLRLIYFSYDVKMKEKGDIPEGYSVSREKKERFSLILESASTNQTSMYLCASSLIFRGDSVGEQYFGPGTRLTVT.